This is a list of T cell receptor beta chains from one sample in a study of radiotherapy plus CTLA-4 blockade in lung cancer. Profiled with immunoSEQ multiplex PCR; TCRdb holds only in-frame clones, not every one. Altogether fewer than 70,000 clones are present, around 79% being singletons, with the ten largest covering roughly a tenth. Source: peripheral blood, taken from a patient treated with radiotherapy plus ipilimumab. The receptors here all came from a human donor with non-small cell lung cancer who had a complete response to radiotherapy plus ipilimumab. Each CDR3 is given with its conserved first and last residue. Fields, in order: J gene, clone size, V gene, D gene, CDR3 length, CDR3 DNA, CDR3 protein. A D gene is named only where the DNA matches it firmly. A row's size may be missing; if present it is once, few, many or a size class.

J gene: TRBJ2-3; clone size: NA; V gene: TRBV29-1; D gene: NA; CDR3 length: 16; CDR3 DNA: TGCAGCGTTGTAGTGTGGGGAGGGGGGAGGACAGATACGCAGTATTTT; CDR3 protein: CSVVVWGGGRTDTQYF
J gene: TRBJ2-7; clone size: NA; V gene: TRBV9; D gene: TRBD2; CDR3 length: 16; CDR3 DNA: TGTGCCAGCAGCGTAGATAGCGGGGGGCCCGCCTACGAGCAGTACTTC; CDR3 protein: CASSVDSGGPAYEQYF
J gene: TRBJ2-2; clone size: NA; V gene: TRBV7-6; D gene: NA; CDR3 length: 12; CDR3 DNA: TGTGCCAGCAGCTTACGGGGTCGGGAGCTGTTTTTT; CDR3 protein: CASSLRGRELFF
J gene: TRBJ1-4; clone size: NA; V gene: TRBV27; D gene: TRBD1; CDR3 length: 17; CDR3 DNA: TGTGCCAGCAGCCCTTCCCGGACAGGGGTGGCTAATGAAAAACTGTTTTTT; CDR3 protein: CASSPSRTGVANEKLFF
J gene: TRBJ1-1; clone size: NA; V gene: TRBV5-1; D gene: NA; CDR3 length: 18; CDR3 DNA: TGCGCCAGCAGCTTGGTCGTAACCGGGGAGGTTTTGAACACTGAAGCTTTCTTT; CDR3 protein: CASSLVVTGEVLNTEAFF
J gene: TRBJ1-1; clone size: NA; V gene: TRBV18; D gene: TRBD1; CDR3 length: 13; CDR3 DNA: TGTGCCAGCCGTCAGGGGGCTGTCACTGAAGCTTTCTTT; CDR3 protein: CASRQGAVTEAFF
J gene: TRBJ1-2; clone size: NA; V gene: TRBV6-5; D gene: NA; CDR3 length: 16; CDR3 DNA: TGTGCCAGCAGTTACTCCTTAGGCAGGGCGGGAAAAGGCTACACCTTC; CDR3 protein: CASSYSLGRAGKGYTF
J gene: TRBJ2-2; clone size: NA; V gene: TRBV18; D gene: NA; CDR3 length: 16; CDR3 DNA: TGTGCCAGCTCACCACCGACGGTGCGACGGACCGGGGAGCTGTTTTTT; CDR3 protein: CASSPPTVRRTGELFF
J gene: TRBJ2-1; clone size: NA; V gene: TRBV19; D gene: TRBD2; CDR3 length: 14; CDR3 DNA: TGTGCCAGTAGTATACTAGCGGGAGGGGCTGAGCAGTTCTTC; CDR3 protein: CASSILAGGAEQFF
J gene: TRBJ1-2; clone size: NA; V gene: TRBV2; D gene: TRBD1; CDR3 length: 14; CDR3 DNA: TGTGCCAGCAGTACGGGACAGGGGAACTATGGCTACACCTTC; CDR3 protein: CASSTGQGNYGYTF
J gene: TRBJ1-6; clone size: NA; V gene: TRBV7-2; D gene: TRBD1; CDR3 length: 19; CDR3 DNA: TGTGCCAGCAGCTCGATGGGGGTTGGGGCCGGACAGGGGATTTCACCCCTCCACTTT; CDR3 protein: CASSSMGVGAGQGISPLHF
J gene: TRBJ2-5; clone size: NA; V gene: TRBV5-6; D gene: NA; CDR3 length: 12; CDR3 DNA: TGTGCCAGCAGCCTTTTGGGAGAGACCCAGTACTTC; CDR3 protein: CASSLLGETQYF
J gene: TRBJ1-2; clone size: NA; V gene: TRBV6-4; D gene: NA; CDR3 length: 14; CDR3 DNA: TGTGCCAGCAGTGAGTTAGTGAGGTACTATGGCTACACCTTC; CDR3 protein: CASSELVRYYGYTF
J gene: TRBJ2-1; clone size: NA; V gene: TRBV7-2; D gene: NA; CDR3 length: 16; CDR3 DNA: TGTGCCAGCAGCTTATGGGCGACTAACTCCTACAATGAGCAGTTCTTC; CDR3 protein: CASSLWATNSYNEQFF
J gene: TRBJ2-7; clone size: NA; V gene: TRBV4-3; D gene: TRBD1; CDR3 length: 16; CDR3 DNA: TGCGCCAGCAGTATGCAGGTACAGGGGGGTGCCTACGAGCAGTACTTC; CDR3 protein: CASSMQVQGGAYEQYF
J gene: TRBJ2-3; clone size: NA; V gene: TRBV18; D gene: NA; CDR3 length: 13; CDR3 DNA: TGTGCCAGCTCCCCCCCCTTAGGGGATACGCAGTATTTT; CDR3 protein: CASSPPLGDTQYF
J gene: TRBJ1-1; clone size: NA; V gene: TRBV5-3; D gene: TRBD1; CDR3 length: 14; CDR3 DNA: TGTGCCAGCAGCCACAGGGGGTTGGGGGCTGAAGCTTTCTTT; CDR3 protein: CASSHRGLGAEAFF
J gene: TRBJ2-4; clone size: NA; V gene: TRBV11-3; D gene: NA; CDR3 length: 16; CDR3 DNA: TGTGCCAGCAGTCTCTCCCAGGGCTCTTATGGAAACATTCAGTACTTC; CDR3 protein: CASSLSQGSYGNIQYF
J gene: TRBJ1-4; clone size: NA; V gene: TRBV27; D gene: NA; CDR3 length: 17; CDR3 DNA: TGTGCCAGCAGTTTATCGCCCCGGGACCCAACTAATGAAAAACTGTTTTTT; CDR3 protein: CASSLSPRDPTNEKLFF
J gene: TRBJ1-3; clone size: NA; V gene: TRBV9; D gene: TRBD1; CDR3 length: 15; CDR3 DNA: TGTGCCAGCAGCGCTGACAGGGACTTTGGAAACACCATATATTTT; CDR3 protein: CASSADRDFGNTIYF
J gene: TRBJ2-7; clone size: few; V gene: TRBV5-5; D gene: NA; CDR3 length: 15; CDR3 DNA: TGTGCCAGCAGCTTGGCCTTGGCCCTTTACTACGAGCAGTACTTC; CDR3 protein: CASSLALALYYEQYF
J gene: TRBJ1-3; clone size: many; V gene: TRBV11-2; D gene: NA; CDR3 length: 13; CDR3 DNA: TGTGCCAGCAGCGCGATCTCTGGAAACACCATATATTTT; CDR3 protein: CASSAISGNTIYF
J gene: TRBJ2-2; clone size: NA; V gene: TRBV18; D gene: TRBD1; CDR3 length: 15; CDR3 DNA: TGTGCCAGCTCCCCAGGGGGCGCAAATGGCGGGGAGCTGTTTTTT; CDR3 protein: CASSPGGANGGELFF
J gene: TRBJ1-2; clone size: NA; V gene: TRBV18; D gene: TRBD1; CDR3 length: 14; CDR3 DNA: TGTGCCAGCTCACCGAGGGACAGTCCCTATGGCTACACCTTC; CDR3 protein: CASSPRDSPYGYTF
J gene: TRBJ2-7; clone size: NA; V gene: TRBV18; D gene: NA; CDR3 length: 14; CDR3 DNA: TGTGCCAGCTCACCCCTCGGGGAGACCTACGAGCAGTACTTC; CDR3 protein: CASSPLGETYEQYF
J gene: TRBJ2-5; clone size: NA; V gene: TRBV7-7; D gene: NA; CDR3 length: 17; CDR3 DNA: TGTGCTAGCAGCTTTGATCGCCCCACCCCGGGCAAAGAGACCCAGTACTTC; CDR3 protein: CASSFDRPTPGKETQYF
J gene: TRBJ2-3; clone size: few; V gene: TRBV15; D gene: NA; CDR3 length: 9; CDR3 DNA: TGTGCCACCAGAGATACGCAGTATTTT; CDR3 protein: CATRDTQYF
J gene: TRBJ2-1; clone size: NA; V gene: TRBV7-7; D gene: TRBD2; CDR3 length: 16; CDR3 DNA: TGTGCTAGCAGCTTAGAGGCGGGAGGAACCTACAATGAGCAGTTCTTC; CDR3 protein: CASSLEAGGTYNEQFF
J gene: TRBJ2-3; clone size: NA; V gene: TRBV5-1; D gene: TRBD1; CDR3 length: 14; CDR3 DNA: TGCGCCAGCAGGGGGACAGGGAGCACAGATACGCAGTATTTT; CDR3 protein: CASRGTGSTDTQYF
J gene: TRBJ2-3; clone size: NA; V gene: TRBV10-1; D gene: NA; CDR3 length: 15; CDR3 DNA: TGCGCCAGCAGTGGATGGGCGGGTAACACAGATACGCAGTATTTT; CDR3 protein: CASSGWAGNTDTQYF
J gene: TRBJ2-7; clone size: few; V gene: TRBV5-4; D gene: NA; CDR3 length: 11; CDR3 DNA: TGTGCCAGCAGCTTGGATTCCGAGCAGTACTTC; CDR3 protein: CASSLDSEQYF
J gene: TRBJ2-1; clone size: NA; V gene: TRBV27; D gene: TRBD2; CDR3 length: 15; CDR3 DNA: TGTGCCACCGGGAGGGGACGACGGGACAACAATGAGCAGTTCTTC; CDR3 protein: CATGRGRRDNNEQFF
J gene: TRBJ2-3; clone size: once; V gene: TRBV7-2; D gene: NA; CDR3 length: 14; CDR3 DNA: TGTGCCAGCAGCTTAGACAGTTCCTCAGATACGCAGTATTTT; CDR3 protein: CASSLDSSSDTQYF
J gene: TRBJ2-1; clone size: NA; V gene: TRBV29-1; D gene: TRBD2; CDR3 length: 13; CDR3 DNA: TGCAGCGGGGGACTAGCGGGAGGCCGGAAGCAGTTCTTC; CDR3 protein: CSGGLAGGRKQFF
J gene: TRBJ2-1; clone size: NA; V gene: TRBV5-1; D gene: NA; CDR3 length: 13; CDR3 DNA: TGCGCCAGCAGCACGGGGCCCGGCAATGAGCAGTTCTTC; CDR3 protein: CASSTGPGNEQFF